This TCR beta chain was retrieved from a study of T cells in localized non-small cell lung cancer. Concerning this clone: Its antigen is as yet unknown.

Germline CDR1 SGHTA, CDR2 FQGTGA. The CDR3 runs to 16 residues. J was trimmed by 7 bases and V by 5 bases; bases with no gene match: 12. The protocol was immunoSEQ multiplex PCR, while the TCRdb copy is restricted to in-frame clones and leaves out a portion. The sample comprises more than 30,000 clones, 87% of which are singletons, and under 20% rests with the top ten. Overall study findings and caveats: Appearing in adjacent lung were a median about 60 of the top 100 tumor clones. Longer overall survival was seen with higher T cell density measured in blood. It was uninvolved adjacent lung that showed the highest T cell clonality, exceeding tumor.

The sequencing used peripheral blood mononuclear cells, collected before any cancer treatment. V and J are TRBV7-3 and TRBJ2-2; 8 nucleotides agree with TRBD2. The TCR originated in a man aged 35-75 years with stage III lung adenocarcinoma. The CDR3 spells CASSAQRGPPYGELFF. The CDR3 region has the DNA TGTGCCAGCAGCGCCCAGCGGGGGCCCCCCTACGGGGAGCTGTTTTTT.